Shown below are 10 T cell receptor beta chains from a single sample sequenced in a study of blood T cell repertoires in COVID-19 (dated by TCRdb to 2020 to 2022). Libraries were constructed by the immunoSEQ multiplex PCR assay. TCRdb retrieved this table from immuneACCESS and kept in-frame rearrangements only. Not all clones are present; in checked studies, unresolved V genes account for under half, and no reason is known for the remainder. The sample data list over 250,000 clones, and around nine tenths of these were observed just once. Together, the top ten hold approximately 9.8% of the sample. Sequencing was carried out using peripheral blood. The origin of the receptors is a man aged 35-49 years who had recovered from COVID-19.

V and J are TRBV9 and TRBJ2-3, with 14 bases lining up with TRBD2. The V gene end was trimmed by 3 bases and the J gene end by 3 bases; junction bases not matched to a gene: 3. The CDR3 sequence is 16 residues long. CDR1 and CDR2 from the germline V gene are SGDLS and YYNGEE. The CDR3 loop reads CASSETSGRATDTQYF. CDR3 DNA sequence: TGTGCCAGCAGCGAGACTAGCGGGAGGGCGACAGATACGCAGTATTTT. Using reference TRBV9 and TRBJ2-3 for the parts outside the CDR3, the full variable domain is DSGVTQTPKHLITATGQRVTLRCSPRSGDLSVYWYQQSLDQGLQFLIQYYNGEERAKGNILERFSAQQFPDLHSELNLSSLELGDSALYFCASSETSGRATDTQYFGPGTRLTVL.

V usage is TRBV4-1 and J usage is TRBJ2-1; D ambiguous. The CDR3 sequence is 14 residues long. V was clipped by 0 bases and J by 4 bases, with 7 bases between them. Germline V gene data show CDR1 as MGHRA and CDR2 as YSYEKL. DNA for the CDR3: TGCGCCAGCAGCCAAGATTGGGCGTACAATGAGCAGTTCTTC. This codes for CASSQDWAYNEQFF.

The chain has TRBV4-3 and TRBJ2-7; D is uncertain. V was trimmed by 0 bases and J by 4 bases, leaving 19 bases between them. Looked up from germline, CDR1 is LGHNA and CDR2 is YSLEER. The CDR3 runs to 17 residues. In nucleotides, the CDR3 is TGCGCCAGCAGCCAAGATATCCCGACAACGCTCGGATACGAGCAGTACTTC. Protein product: CASSQDIPTTLGYEQYF.

In DNA form, the CDR3 reads TGTGCCAAACGTACGGAGGGCACCGGGGAGCTGTTTTTT. It translates to CAKRTEGTGELFF. The chain joins TRBV2 to TRBJ2-2; tentative D call: TRBD2 (6 bases). The CDR3 sequence is 13 residues long. In germline, CDR1 is SNHLY, CDR2 FYNNEI. V gave up 10 bases and J gave up 4 bases, with 13 bases separating them.

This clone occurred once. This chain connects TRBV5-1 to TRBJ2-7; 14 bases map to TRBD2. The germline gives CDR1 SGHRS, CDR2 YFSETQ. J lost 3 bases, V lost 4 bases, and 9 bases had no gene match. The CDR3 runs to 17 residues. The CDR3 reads CASSAGTSGSFLYEQYF. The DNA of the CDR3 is TGCGCCAGCAGCGCGGGGACTAGCGGGAGCTTTCTCTACGAGCAGTACTTC.

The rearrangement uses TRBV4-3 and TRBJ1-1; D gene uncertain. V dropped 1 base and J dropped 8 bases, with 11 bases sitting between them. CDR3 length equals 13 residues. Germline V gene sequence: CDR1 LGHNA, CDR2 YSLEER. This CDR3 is CASSQALTREAFF. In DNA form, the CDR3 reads TGCGCCAGCAGCCAAGCCCTGACCAGGGAAGCTTTCTTT.

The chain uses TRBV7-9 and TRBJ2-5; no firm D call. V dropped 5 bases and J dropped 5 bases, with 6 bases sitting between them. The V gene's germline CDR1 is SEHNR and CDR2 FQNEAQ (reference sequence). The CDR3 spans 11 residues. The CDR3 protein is CASSASETQYF. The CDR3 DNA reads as TGTGCCAGCAGCGCGAGCGAGACCCAGTACTTC.

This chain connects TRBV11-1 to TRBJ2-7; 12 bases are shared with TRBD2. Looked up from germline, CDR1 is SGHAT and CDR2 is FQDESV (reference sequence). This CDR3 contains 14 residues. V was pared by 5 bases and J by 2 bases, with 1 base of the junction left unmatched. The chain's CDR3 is CASSASGRAYEQYF. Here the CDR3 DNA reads TGTGCCAGCAGCGCTAGCGGGAGGGCCTACGAGCAGTACTTC.

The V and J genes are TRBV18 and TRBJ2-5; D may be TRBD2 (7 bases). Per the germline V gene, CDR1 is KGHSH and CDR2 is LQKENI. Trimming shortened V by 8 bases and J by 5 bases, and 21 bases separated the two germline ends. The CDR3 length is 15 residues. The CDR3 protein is CASTPRGGAQETQYF. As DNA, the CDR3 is TGTGCCAGCACTCCCCGAGGGGGGGCTCAGGAGACCCAGTACTTC.

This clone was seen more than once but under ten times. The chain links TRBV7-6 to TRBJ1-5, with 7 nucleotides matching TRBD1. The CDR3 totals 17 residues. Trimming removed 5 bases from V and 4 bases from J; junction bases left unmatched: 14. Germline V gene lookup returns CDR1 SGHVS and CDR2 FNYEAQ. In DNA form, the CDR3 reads TGTGCCAGCAGCCCTCGGACAACAAAGGGGGCAAATCAGCCCCAGCATTTT. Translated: CASSPRTTKGANQPQHF.